A selection of T cell receptor beta chains follows, all from one sample in a study of blood T cell repertoires in COVID-19. Profiled with immunoSEQ multiplex PCR; TCRdb holds only in-frame clones, not every one. The sample lists about 170,000 clones, 80% to 90% seen once, with roughly 19% in the top ten. Sequencing was carried out using peripheral blood. The origin of the receptors is a woman in her 70s who had recovered from COVID-19. Both conserved end residues are part of each CDR3. A D gene is named only where the DNA matches it firmly. Not all rows give a size; the values are once, few, many and, for expanded clones, a class.

once,TRBV9,TRBD2,TRBJ2-3,CASSVGLAATDTQYF,TGTGCCAGCAGCGTAGGGCTAGCGGCCACAGATACGCAGTATTTT
NA,TRBV29-1,TRBD2,TRBJ2-1,CSVEGPLAGGDEQFF,TGCAGCGTTGAGGGTCCGTTAGCGGGGGGCGATGAGCAGTTCTTC
NA,TRBV5-5,TRBD2,TRBJ2-1,CASSPTSAQRWNEQFF,TGTGCCAGCAGCCCGACTAGCGCACAGCGGTGGAATGAGCAGTTCTTC
NA,TRBV28,NA,TRBJ1-2,CASSTLTANYGYTF,TGTGCCAGCAGCACCTTGACTGCTAACTATGGCTACACCTTC
few,TRBV7-9,TRBD2,TRBJ2-7,CASSLASGLAGDAYEQYF,TGTGCCAGCAGCTTAGCGTCGGGACTAGCGGGGGACGCCTACGAGCAGTACTTC
NA,TRBV6-5,NA,TRBJ1-5,CASSGLINQPQHF,TGTGCCAGCAGCGGACTGATCAATCAGCCCCAGCATTTT
NA,TRBV6-6,NA,TRBJ1-5,CASGQTAGEPQHF,TGTGCCAGCGGACAAACCGCGGGGGAGCCCCAGCATTTT
NA,TRBV7-9,TRBD2,TRBJ2-5,CASSSGTSEGETQYF,TGTGCCAGCAGCTCCGGGACTAGCGAGGGGGAGACCCAGTACTTC
NA,TRBV5-1,TRBD2,TRBJ2-3,CASSLGSLAASTDTQYF,TGCGCCAGCAGCTTGGGGTCTCTAGCGGCTAGCACAGATACGCAGTATTTT
few,TRBV9,NA,TRBJ1-4,CASSATVGRTNEKLFF,TGTGCCAGCAGCGCCACCGTGGGGAGGACTAATGAAAAACTGTTTTTT
few,TRBV6-5,NA,TRBJ2-3,CASSYSTTSTDTQYF,TGTGCCAGCAGTTACTCCACTACAAGCACAGATACGCAGTATTTT
NA,TRBV28,TRBD1,TRBJ1-2,CASRPQGSYGYTF,TGTGCCAGCAGGCCACAGGGGAGCTATGGCTACACCTTC
NA,TRBV3-1/TRBV3-2,TRBD2,TRBJ2-3,CASSPRRTSGPAGTQYF,TGTGCCAGCAGCCCCAGGCGGACTAGCGGGCCAGCCGGTACGCAGTATTTT
NA,TRBV5-1,TRBD1,TRBJ1-3,CASSLDRVGFGNTIYF,TGCGCCAGCAGCCTGGACAGGGTCGGATTTGGAAACACCATATATTTT
NA,TRBV27,NA,TRBJ1-6,CASRGSAFSLPLHF,TGTGCCAGCAGGGGTTCAGCCTTTAGCCTTCCCCTCCACTTT
few,TRBV29-1,NA,TRBJ2-5,CSVGKGPQGTQYF,TGCAGCGTTGGTAAGGGCCCCCAGGGGACCCAGTACTTC
NA,TRBV18,NA,TRBJ2-5,CASSPGAPAGETQYF,TGTGCCAGCTCACCCGGAGCCCCGGCGGGAGAGACCCAGTACTTC
NA,TRBV9,NA,TRBJ1-3,CASSVAPSSGNTIYF,TGTGCCAGCAGCGTAGCGCCGAGCTCTGGAAACACCATATATTTT
NA,TRBV14,TRBD1,TRBJ2-1,CASSQDRQGAWGEQFF,TGTGCCAGCAGCCAGGATCGGCAGGGGGCTTGGGGTGAGCAGTTCTTC
once,TRBV6-2/TRBV6-3,TRBD2,TRBJ2-7,CASSYRLAGAENYEQYF,TGTGCCAGCAGTTACAGACTAGCGGGGGCCGAAAACTACGAGCAGTACTTC
NA,TRBV6-1,TRBD1,TRBJ1-2,CASSERGTGLAGYTF,TGTGCCAGCAGTGAACGGGGGACAGGTCTTGCTGGCTACACCTTC
NA,TRBV11-2,NA,TRBJ2-5,CASSALGRLETQYF,TGTGCCAGCAGCGCACTAGGGCGGCTAGAGACCCAGTACTTC
NA,TRBV3-1/TRBV3-2,NA,TRBJ1-4,CASTRRGTGNEKLFF,TGTGCCAGCACCCGGCGGGGGACTGGTAATGAAAAACTGTTTTTT
NA,TRBV18,NA,TRBJ2-5,CASSPGETQYF,TGTGCCAGCTCCCCGGGGGAGACCCAGTACTTC
NA,TRBV2,NA,TRBJ2-2,CASSGTSIANTGELFF,TGTGCCAGCAGCGGGACTTCCATAGCGAACACCGGGGAGCTGTTTTTT
NA,TRBV7-8,TRBD1,TRBJ1-5,CASTPDQGVWGQPQHF,TGTGCCAGCACCCCAGATCAGGGGGTTTGGGGCCAGCCCCAGCATTTT
NA,TRBV5-4,NA,TRBJ2-5,CASTQGSKETQYF,TGTGCCAGCACCCAGGGTTCGAAAGAGACCCAGTACTTC
once,TRBV10-3,TRBD1,TRBJ1-2,CAISGGTVYGYTF,TGTGCCATCAGTGGTGGGACAGTCTATGGCTACACCTTC
once,TRBV7-3,NA,TRBJ1-1,CASSPRGGQDTEAFF,TGTGCCAGCAGCCCCCGGGGGGGGCAGGACACTGAAGCTTTCTTT
NA,TRBV4-1,TRBD2,TRBJ2-3,CASSPRGTSWSPDTQYF,TGCGCCAGCAGCCCCCGGGGGACTAGCTGGTCCCCAGATACGCAGTATTTT
NA,TRBV7-9,NA,TRBJ2-2,CASSFFTGELFF,TGTGCCAGCAGCTTCTTTACCGGGGAGCTGTTTTTT
NA,TRBV3-1/TRBV3-2,NA,TRBJ1-1,CASGHDRAHF,TGTGCCAGCGGACATGACCGGGCCCACTTT
NA,TRBV4-3,NA,TRBJ2-3,CASSQETGRSTDTQYF,TGCGCCAGCAGCCAAGAAACAGGGCGAAGCACAGATACGCAGTATTTT
few,TRBV7-9,NA,TRBJ2-6,CASGPFSGANVLTF,TGTGCCAGCGGCCCCTTCTCTGGGGCCAACGTCCTGACTTTC
NA,TRBV5-1,TRBD2,TRBJ2-3,CASSRRTSGITDTQYF,TGCGCCAGCAGCAGAAGGACTAGCGGGATCACAGATACGCAGTATTTT
NA,TRBV5-6,NA,TRBJ1-5,CASSLAPGQPQHF,TGTGCCAGCAGCTTGGCCCCCGGGCAGCCCCAGCATTTT
NA,TRBV29-1,NA,TRBJ2-1,CSVVGGHSYNEQFF,TGCAGCGTTGTGGGGGGGCACTCCTACAATGAGCAGTTCTTC
NA,TRBV4-1,NA,TRBJ1-6,CASSQGGGRANSPLHF,TGCGCCAGCAGCCAAGGGGGGGGCCGGGCGAATTCACCCCTCCACTTT
NA,TRBV5-4,NA,TRBJ2-3,CASSFGGPGADTQYF,TGTGCCAGCAGCTTCGGCGGCCCAGGGGCAGATACGCAGTATTTT
once,TRBV4-2,NA,TRBJ1-1,CASSQLGGRGAFF,TGTGCCAGCAGCCAACTGGGGGGGAGAGGGGCTTTCTTT
NA,TRBV12-5,TRBD2,TRBJ2-1,CASGLPRGGAYNEQFF,TGTGCTAGTGGTTTGCCCCGGGGGGGCGCCTACAATGAGCAGTTCTTC
NA,TRBV18,TRBD2,TRBJ2-7,CASSPLGGVGHEQYF,TGTGCCAGCTCACCACTGGGGGGGGTGGGCCACGAGCAGTACTTC
once,TRBV13,TRBD2,TRBJ2-5,CASSSGGAGGAQETQYF,TGTGCCAGCAGCTCAGGGGGAGCGGGAGGGGCCCAAGAGACCCAGTACTTC
NA,TRBV2,TRBD1,TRBJ1-6,CASSPEDRVALHF,TGTGCCAGCAGCCCCGAAGACAGGGTTGCCCTCCACTTT
NA,TRBV5-4,NA,TRBJ2-6,CASSLATSGANVLTF,TGTGCCAGCAGCTTGGCTACCTCTGGGGCCAACGTCCTGACTTTC
once,TRBV27,NA,TRBJ1-6,CASTPRAGPSSYNSPLHF,TGTGCCAGCACACCCCGGGCAGGGCCAAGCTCCTATAATTCACCCCTCCACTTT
NA,TRBV9,NA,TRBJ1-5,CASSPRQKFSNQPQHF,TGTGCCAGCAGCCCCCGACAGAAGTTTAGCAATCAGCCCCAGCATTTT